This T cell receptor (beta chain) was retrieved from a study of shared clonotypes between healthy human individuals. The study's findings and limits: Relative to their counterparts shared across all four donors, non-shared clonotypes exhibited diminished generation probabilities.

Of note for this clone: The antigen remains unidentified.

Cells designated naive CD8 were CD45RO-negative and were positively selected for CCR7, with terminally differentiated effector memory CD45RA+ cells excluded. Donors comprised only Caucasian adults living in Nashville, Tennessee. Investigators spread the genomic DNA of each subset evenly over several immunoSEQ plates. Repertoires were generated with immunoSEQ multiplex PCR, while TCRdb's copy carries only in-frame clones and drops some. The table shows about 680,000 clones, with about 90% occurring only once. Germline-derived CDR1 and CDR2 are SGDLS and YYNGEE. The trim removed 0 bases at V and 2 bases at J, leaving 5 bases unmatched. The CDR3 has 16 residues.

This clonotype was sampled from a man between 25 and 39 years old in good health. This sequence joins TRBV9 and TRBJ2-1, with 7 bases that match TRBD2. The sequencing input was naive CD8+ T cells sorted from blood. Here the CDR3 DNA reads TGTGCCAGCAGCGTAGCGGGGAGGGGACCCTACAATGAGCAGTTCTTC. Translating gives CASSVAGRGPYNEQFF.